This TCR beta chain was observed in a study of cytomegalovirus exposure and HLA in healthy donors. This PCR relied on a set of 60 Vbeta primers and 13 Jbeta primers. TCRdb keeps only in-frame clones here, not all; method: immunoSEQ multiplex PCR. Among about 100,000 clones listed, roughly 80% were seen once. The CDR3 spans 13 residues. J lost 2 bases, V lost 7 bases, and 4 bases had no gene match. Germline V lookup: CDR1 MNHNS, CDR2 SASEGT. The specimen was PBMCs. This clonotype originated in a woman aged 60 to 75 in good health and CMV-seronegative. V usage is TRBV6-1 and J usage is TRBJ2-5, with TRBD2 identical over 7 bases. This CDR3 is CASMRERQETQYF. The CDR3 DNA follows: TGTGCCAGCATGCGGGAGAGGCAAGAGACCCAGTACTTC.